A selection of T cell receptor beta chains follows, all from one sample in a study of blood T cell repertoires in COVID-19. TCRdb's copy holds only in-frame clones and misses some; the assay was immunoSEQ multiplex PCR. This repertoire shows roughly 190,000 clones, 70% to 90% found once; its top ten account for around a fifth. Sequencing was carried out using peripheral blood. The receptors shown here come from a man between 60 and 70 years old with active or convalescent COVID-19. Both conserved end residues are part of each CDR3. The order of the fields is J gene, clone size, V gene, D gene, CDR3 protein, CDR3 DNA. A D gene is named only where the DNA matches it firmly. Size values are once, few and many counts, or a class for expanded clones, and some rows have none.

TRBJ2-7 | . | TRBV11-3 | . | CASSLGGGSYEQYF | TGTGCCAGCAGCTTGGGCGGAGGCTCCTACGAGCAGTACTTC
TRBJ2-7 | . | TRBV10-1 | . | CASSERITYEQYF | TGCGCCAGCAGTGAGCGTATTACCTACGAGCAGTACTTC
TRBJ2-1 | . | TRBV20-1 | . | CSPRQVRFF | TGCAGTCCCCGACAAGTTAGGTTCTTC
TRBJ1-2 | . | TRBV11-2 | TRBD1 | CASSPHRGLGYGYTF | TGTGCCAGCAGCCCCCACAGGGGATTGGGCTATGGCTACACCTTC
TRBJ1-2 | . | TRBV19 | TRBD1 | CASSVTGPHGYTF | TGTGCCAGTAGTGTGACAGGGCCACATGGCTACACCTTC
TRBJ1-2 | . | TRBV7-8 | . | CASSLRTESGYTF | TGTGCCAGCAGCCTCAGGACAGAAAGTGGCTACACCTTC
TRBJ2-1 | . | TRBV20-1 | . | CSASFNEQFF | TGCAGTGCTTCCTTCAATGAGCAGTTCTTC
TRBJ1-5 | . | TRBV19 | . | CASPTRDTSGNQPQHF | TGTGCCAGTCCAACCCGGGACACCTCGGGCAATCAGCCCCAGCATTTT
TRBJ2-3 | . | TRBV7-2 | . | CASSLGGGGDTQYF | TGTGCCAGCAGCTTAGGAGGGGGGGGAGATACGCAGTATTTT
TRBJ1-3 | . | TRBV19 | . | CASSTGISGNTIYF | TGTGCCAGTAGTACAGGGATATCAGGAAACACCATATATTTT
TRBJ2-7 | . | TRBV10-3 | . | CAISEQGRDRGQYF | TGTGCCATCAGTGAACAGGGACGGGATCGGGGGCAGTACTTC
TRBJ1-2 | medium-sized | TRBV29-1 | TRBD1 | CSVVDRGFHGYTF | TGCAGCGTTGTGGACAGGGGTTTTCATGGCTACACCTTC
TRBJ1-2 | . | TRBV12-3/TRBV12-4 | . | CASSSTGSGGYTF | TGTGCCAGCAGTTCAACAGGGTCGGGCGGCTACACCTTC
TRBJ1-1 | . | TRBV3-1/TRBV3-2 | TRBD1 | CASSGDRNTEAFF | TGTGCCAGCAGCGGGGACAGGAACACTGAAGCTTTCTTT
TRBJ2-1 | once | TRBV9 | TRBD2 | CASSAEGLAGYNEQFF | TGTGCCAGCAGCGCTGAGGGACTAGCGGGGTACAATGAGCAGTTCTTC
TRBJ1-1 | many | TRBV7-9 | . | CASSPIEDTEAFF | TGTGCCAGCAGCCCTATAGAGGACACTGAAGCTTTCTTT
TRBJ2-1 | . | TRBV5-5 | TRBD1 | CASSGQGSYNEQFF | TGTGCCAGCAGCGGACAGGGGTCCTACAATGAGCAGTTCTTC
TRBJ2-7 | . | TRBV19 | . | CASSIGYGGSREQYF | TGTGCCAGTAGTATTGGTTACGGGGGATCTCGAGAACAGTACTTC
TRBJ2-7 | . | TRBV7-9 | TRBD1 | CASSDDRVRGEQYF | TGTGCCAGCAGCGATGACAGGGTAAGAGGCGAGCAGTACTTC
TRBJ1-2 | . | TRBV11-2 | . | CASSQTEKYGYTF | TGTGCCAGCAGCCAGACAGAGAAGTATGGCTACACCTTC
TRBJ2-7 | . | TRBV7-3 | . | CASSLTGGYYEQYF | TGTGCCAGCAGCTTAACAGGCGGGTACTACGAGCAGTACTTC
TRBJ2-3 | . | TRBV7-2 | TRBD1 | CASSLRGPADTQYF | TGTGCCAGCAGCTTAAGGGGGCCGGCGGATACGCAGTATTTT
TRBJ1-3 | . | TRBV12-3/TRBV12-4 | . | CASSLGTGDTIYF | TGTGCCAGCAGTTTGGGTACAGGAGACACCATATATTTT
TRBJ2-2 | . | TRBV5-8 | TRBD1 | CASSWRTGEITGELFF | TGTGCCAGCAGCTGGAGGACAGGGGAGATCACCGGGGAGCTGTTTTTT
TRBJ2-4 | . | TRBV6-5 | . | CASTETGQINIQYF | TGTGCCAGCACAGAGACAGGACAGATAAACATTCAGTACTTC
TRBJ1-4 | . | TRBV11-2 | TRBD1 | CASSSQGANEKLFF | TGTGCCAGCAGCTCACAGGGGGCTAATGAAAAACTGTTTTTT
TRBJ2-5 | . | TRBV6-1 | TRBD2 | CASSEADWGGQETQYF | TGTGCCAGCAGTGAAGCGGACTGGGGGGGCCAAGAGACCCAGTACTTC
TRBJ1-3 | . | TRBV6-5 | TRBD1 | CASKFEQGSGNTIYF | TGTGCCAGCAAGTTCGAACAGGGGTCAGGAAACACCATATATTTT
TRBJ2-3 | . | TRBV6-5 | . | CASRGADTQYF | TGTGCCAGCAGGGGAGCAGATACGCAGTATTTT
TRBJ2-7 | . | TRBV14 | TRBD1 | CASSQGTGGYEQYF | TGTGCCAGCAGCCAGGGTACAGGGGGCTACGAGCAGTACTTC
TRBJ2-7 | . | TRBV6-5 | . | CASSYSGGQYF | TGTGCCAGCAGTTACTCGGGGGGGCAGTACTTC
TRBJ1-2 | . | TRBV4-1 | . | CASSSERGEGYTF | TGCGCCAGCAGCTCAGAACGGGGGGAAGGCTACACCTTC
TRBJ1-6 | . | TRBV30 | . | CAWSPGLINSPLHF | TGTGCCTGGAGCCCAGGGCTCATCAATTCACCCCTCCACTTT
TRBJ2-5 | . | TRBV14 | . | CASSHYIQETQYF | TGTGCCAGCAGCCATTATATTCAAGAGACCCAGTACTTC
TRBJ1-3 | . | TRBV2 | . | CASGQIGNTIYF | TGTGCCAGCGGACAGATCGGAAACACCATATATTTT
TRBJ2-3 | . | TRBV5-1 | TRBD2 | CASSWIAGGDTDTQYF | TGCGCCAGCAGCTGGATAGCGGGGGGCGACACAGATACGCAGTATTTT